This T cell receptor beta chain was recovered during a study of T cells in Graves' hyperthyroidism and ophthalmopathy. Per germline, CDR1 DFQATT and CDR2 SNEGSKA (reference sequence). This CDR3 region has 16 residues. V dropped 0 bases and J dropped 6; count of bases not matched to a gene: 9. TCR beta CDR3 regions were amplified from RNA. With the HTBI primer set, the TCR CDR3 went through a first round of RT-PCR. From the multiplex PCR reads, TCRdb called clonotypes with MiXCR, one entry per CDR3 protein. The sample consists of more than 550,000 distinct CDR3 sequences, about 19% of them appearing once. This clonotype was seen repeatedly, ten times or more.

The chain has TRBV20-1 and TRBJ2-1; 9 bases are a match to TRBD2. Input material: blood. The origin of this receptor is a woman aged 45-60 years with Graves' hyperthyroidism that later progressed to Graves' ophthalmopathy. CDR3 amino acids: CSARDPGRGGPNEQFF. CDR3 nucleotide sequence: TGCAGTGCTAGAGATCCGGGGCGGGGGGGCCCCAATGAGCAGTTCTTC.